The rows below give T cell receptor beta chains drawn from one sample of a study of blood T cells in healthy people across ages. TCRdb reanalysed the 5' RACE reads using MiXCR and keeps one entry per CDR3 protein. The sample contains approximately 770,000 distinct CDR3 sequences, roughly 60% of which appear only once. Input material: blood. These receptors were collected from a young man in good health. Each CDR3 is given with its conserved first and last residue. The order of the fields is D gene, V gene, clone size, J gene, CDR3 protein, CDR3 DNA. D genes are given only for firm matches. Rows may omit the clone size; those that give it use once, few, many or a size class.

d_call: NA
v_call: TRBV28
clone_size: NA
j_call: TRBJ2-1
cdr3_aa: CASSLSVREQFF
cdr3_nt: TGTGCCAGCAGTTTATCGGTGCGGGAGCAGTTCTTC

d_call: NA
v_call: TRBV7-9
clone_size: NA
j_call: TRBJ2-3
cdr3_aa: CASSLMLTSTDTQYF
cdr3_nt: TGTGCCAGCAGCTTAATGCTTACTAGCACAGATACGCAGTATTTT

d_call: NA
v_call: TRBV6-5
clone_size: once
j_call: TRBJ1-2
cdr3_aa: CASRGLYNYGYTF
cdr3_nt: TGTGCCAGCAGGGGACTTTATAACTATGGCTACACCTTC

d_call: NA
v_call: TRBV11-2
clone_size: NA
j_call: TRBJ2-1
cdr3_aa: CASSRTGNGEQFF
cdr3_nt: TGTGCCAGCAGCCGAACAGGGAACGGTGAGCAGTTCTTC

d_call: NA
v_call: TRBV6-2/TRBV6-3
clone_size: few
j_call: TRBJ2-1
cdr3_aa: CASRGEPYNEQFF
cdr3_nt: TGTGCCAGCCGTGGGGAGCCCTACAATGAGCAGTTCTTC

d_call: NA
v_call: TRBV7-2
clone_size: few
j_call: TRBJ1-2
cdr3_aa: CASSLEEGVYGYTF
cdr3_nt: TGTGCCAGCAGCTTAGAGGAGGGGGTCTATGGCTACACCTTC

d_call: NA
v_call: TRBV28
clone_size: few
j_call: TRBJ2-5
cdr3_aa: CASSSEIGRETQYF
cdr3_nt: TGTGCCAGCAGTAGCGAGATAGGAAGGGAGACCCAGTACTTC

d_call: NA
v_call: TRBV7-8
clone_size: many
j_call: TRBJ2-7
cdr3_aa: CASSLVRVDEQYF
cdr3_nt: TGTGCCAGCAGCTTAGTTAGGGTCGACGAGCAGTACTTC

d_call: TRBD1
v_call: TRBV12-3/TRBV12-4
clone_size: few
j_call: TRBJ2-7
cdr3_aa: CASSLGAGRTGVGYEQYF
cdr3_nt: TGTGCCAGCAGTTTAGGTGCGGGCCGGACAGGGGTCGGGTACGAGCAGTACTTC

d_call: NA
v_call: TRBV6-6
clone_size: NA
j_call: TRBJ1-1
cdr3_aa: CASSITSGPMGNTEAFF
cdr3_nt: TGTGCCAGCAGCATCACGTCGGGACCCATGGGAAACACTGAAGCTTTCTTT

d_call: NA
v_call: TRBV7-9
clone_size: NA
j_call: TRBJ2-5
cdr3_aa: CASSLLPGTGLHNEQYF
cdr3_nt: TGTGCCAGCAGTCTTTTACCTGGTACAGGGCTTCATAATGAGCAGTACTTC

d_call: NA
v_call: TRBV7-2
clone_size: many
j_call: TRBJ2-5
cdr3_aa: CASSLGGSRTRETQYF
cdr3_nt: TGTGCCAGCAGCTTAGGGGGTAGCCGAACCCGAGAGACCCAGTACTTC

d_call: NA
v_call: TRBV7-6
clone_size: few
j_call: TRBJ2-3
cdr3_aa: CASSLRLRGSTDTQYF
cdr3_nt: TGTGCCAGCAGCTTAAGGTTGAGGGGTAGCACAGATACGCAGTATTTT

d_call: TRBD2
v_call: TRBV12-3/TRBV12-4
clone_size: NA
j_call: TRBJ2-5
cdr3_aa: CASSLGASGGLYQETQYF
cdr3_nt: TGTGCCAGCAGTTTGGGGGCTAGCGGGGGACTGTACCAAGAGACCCAGTACTTC

d_call: NA
v_call: TRBV12-3/TRBV12-4
clone_size: NA
j_call: TRBJ2-3
cdr3_aa: CASRTGARTDTQYF
cdr3_nt: TGTGCCAGCAGGACGGGAGCCCGCACAGATACGCAGTATTTT

d_call: TRBD2
v_call: TRBV12-5
clone_size: few
j_call: TRBJ2-1
cdr3_aa: CASRGSGRASYNEQFF
cdr3_nt: TGTGCTTCCAGGGGTAGCGGGAGAGCTTCCTACAATGAGCAGTTCTTC